The 5 T cell receptor beta chains in this list originate from one sample, sequenced in a study of blood T cell repertoires in COVID-19. Sequenced by immunoSEQ multiplex PCR; TCRdb stores in-frame clones only, minus some. Among 150,000 to 200,000 clones, around 86% were seen once, and the ten largest hold roughly 8.2%. The sample consisted of peripheral blood. The receptors originated from a man in his 60s with acute or convalescent COVID-19.

At least ten counts were recorded for this clone. The chain couples TRBV10-2 to TRBJ2-7; 8 nucleotides match TRBD2. Germline trimming cut 7 bases from V and 2 bases from J; bases unmatched to any gene: 10. CDR1 WSHSY and CDR2 SAAADI come from the germline V gene. There are 15 residues in the CDR3. CDR3 residues: CASTTAGAVTYEQYF. The CDR3 DNA follows: TGCGCCAGCACCACAGCGGGAGCGGTGACCTACGAGCAGTACTTC.

The CDR3 DNA reads TGTGCCAGCAGTTTGAGAGACGGGGATCAGCCCCAGCATTTT. It translates to CASSLRDGDQPQHF. The rearrangement joins TRBV28 to TRBJ1-5; D unclear. Trimming took off 3 bases at V and 5 bases at J, with 11 bases between the two ends. The CDR3 has 14 amino acids. Germline V gene lookup returns CDR1 MDHEN and CDR2 SYDVKM.

The chain uses TRBV9 and TRBJ2-2, with 9 bases that match TRBD2. Losses at the gene ends were 4 bases for V and 6 bases for J; bases not matched to a gene: 7. The CDR3 is made up of 15 amino acids. Germline lookup yields CDR1 SGDLS and CDR2 YYNGEE. The CDR3, as DNA: TGTGCCAGCAGCCCGCGACTAGCGGCGCCCGGGGAGCTGTTTTTT. This translates into CASSPRLAAPGELFF.

V is TRBV6-1 and J is TRBJ2-5; 7 nucleotides line up with TRBD2. This CDR3 has 15 residues. The junction had 8 bases not matched to a gene; V was cut back by 3 bases and J by 4 bases. Germline V gives CDR1 MNHNS, CDR2 SASEGT. CDR3 sequence: CASSDQGGWRETQYF. The CDR3 DNA sequence: TGTGCCAGCAGTGATCAGGGAGGGTGGCGAGAGACCCAGTACTTC.

The CDR3 DNA is TGTGCCAGAAGCCCCGGGACAGGGGTGGGCTACACCTTC. Translated: CARSPGTGVGYTF. The V and J genes are TRBV5-3 and TRBJ1-2, with 10 bases lining up with TRBD1. TRBV5-3 is recorded as an ORF, its role being uncertain. Germline trimming cut 4 bases from V and 8 bases from J; bases unmatched to any gene: 5. The CDR3 loop spans 13 amino acids.